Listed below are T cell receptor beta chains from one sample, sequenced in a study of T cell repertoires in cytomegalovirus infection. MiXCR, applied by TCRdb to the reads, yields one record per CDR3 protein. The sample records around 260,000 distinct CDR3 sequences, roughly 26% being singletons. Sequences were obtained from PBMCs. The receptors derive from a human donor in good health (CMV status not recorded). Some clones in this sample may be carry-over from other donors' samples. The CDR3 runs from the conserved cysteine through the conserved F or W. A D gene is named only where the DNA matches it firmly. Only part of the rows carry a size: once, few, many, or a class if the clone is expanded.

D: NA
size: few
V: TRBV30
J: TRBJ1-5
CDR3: CAWSSLSTDQPQHF
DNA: TGTGCCTGGAGTTCCCTATCGACAGATCAGCCCCAGCATTTT

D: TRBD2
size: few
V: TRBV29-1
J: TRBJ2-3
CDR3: CSAVLAGGATDTQYF
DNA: TGCAGCGCCGTTCTAGCGGGAGGTGCAACAGATACGCAGTATTTT

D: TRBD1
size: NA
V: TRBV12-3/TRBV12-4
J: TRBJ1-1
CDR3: CASSAGTETSEAFF
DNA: TGTGCCAGCAGTGCCGGGACAGAGACGTCTGAAGCTTTCTTT

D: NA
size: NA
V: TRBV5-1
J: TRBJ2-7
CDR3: CASSLDTTYEQYF
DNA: TGCGCCAGCAGCTTGGACACTACCTACGAGCAGTACTTC

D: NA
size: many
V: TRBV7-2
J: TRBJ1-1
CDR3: CASSRFGSDTEAFF
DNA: TGTGCCAGCAGCCGTTTCGGGTCGGACACTGAAGCTTTCTTT

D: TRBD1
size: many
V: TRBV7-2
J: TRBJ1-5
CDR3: CASSPRTGRTQPQHF
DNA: TGTGCCAGCAGCCCCCGGACAGGGCGTACTCAGCCCCAGCATTTT

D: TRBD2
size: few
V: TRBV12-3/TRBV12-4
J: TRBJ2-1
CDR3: CASRTLAGGNYNEQFF
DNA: TGTGCCAGCAGAACTCTAGCGGGGGGAAACTACAATGAGCAGTTCTTC

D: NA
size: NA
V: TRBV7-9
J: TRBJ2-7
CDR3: CASSLVQNYEQYF
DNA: TGTGCCAGCAGCTTAGTACAGAACTACGAGCAGTACTTC

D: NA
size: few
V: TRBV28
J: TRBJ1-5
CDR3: CASSHLRELNQPQHF
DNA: TGTGCCAGCAGCCACCTAAGGGAGCTGAATCAGCCCCAGCATTTT

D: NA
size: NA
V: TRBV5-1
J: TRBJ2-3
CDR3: CASSLQLSDTQYF
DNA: TGCGCCAGCAGCCTTCAACTCTCAGATACGCAGTATTTT

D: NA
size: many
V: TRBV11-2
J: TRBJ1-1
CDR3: CASSLDHTGKTEAFF
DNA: TGTGCCAGCAGCTTAGATCACACGGGGAAGACTGAAGCTTTCTTT

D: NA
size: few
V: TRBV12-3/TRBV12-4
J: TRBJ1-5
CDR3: CASSSGPSGVNQPQHF
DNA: TGTGCCAGCAGCTCGGGCCCCTCGGGGGTCAATCAGCCCCAGCATTTT

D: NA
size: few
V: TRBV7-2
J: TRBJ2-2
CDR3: CASSSGPDTGELFF
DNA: TGTGCCAGCAGCTCAGGCCCGGACACCGGGGAGCTGTTTTTT

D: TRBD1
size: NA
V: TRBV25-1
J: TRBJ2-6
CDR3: CASSESAGGAGANVLTF
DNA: TGTGCCAGCAGTGAATCTGCAGGGGGAGCCGGGGCCAACGTCCTGACTTTC

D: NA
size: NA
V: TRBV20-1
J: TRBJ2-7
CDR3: CSARDPHGDEQYF
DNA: TGCAGTGCTAGAGATCCCCATGGGGACGAGCAGTACTTC

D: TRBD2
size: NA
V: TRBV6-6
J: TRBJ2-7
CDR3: CASSTLLAGSDEQYF
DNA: TGTGCCAGCAGTACGTTACTAGCGGGGAGCGACGAGCAGTACTTC

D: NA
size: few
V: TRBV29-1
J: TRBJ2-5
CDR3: CSVEDLETQYF
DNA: TGCAGCGTTGAAGATTTAGAGACCCAGTACTTC

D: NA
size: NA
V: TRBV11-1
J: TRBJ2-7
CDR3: CASSPYGDSYEQYF
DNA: TGTGCCAGCAGCCCGTACGGGGACTCCTACGAGCAGTACTTC

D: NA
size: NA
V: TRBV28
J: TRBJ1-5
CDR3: CASSLGRERGNQPQHF
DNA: TGTGCCAGCAGTTTAGGGCGGGAAAGAGGCAATCAGCCCCAGCATTTT

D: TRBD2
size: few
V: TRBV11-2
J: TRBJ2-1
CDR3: CASSPSLLAVSYNEQFF
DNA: TGTGCCAGCAGCCCCTCTCTACTAGCGGTTTCCTACAATGAGCAGTTCTTC

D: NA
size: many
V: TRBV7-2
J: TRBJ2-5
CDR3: CASSLAGVGQETQYF
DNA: TGTGCCAGCAGCTTAGCTGGAGTTGGGCAAGAGACCCAGTACTTC

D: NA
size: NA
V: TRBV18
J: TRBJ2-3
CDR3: CASSPQVPRGPTDTQYF
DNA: TGTGCCAGCTCACCACAAGTCCCCCGGGGCCCCACGGATACGCAGTATTTT

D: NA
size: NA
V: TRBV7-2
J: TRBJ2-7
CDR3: CASTPRARYEQYF
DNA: TGTGCCAGCACCCCCCGGGCGAGGTACGAGCAGTACTTC

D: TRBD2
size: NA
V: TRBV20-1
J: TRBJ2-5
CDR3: CSVLAGVQETQYF
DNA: TGCAGTGTCCTAGCGGGTGTCCAAGAGACCCAGTACTTC

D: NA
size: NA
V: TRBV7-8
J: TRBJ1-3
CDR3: CASSPRVRAQGSGNTIYF
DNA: TGTGCCAGCAGCCCCCGCGTGAGGGCACAGGGTAGTGGAAACACCATATATTTT

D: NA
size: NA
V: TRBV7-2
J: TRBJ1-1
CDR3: CASSFSGPTEAFF
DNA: TGTGCCAGCAGCTTCTCAGGGCCCACTGAAGCTTTCTTT

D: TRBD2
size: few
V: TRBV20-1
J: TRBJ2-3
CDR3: CSARDPLGLAGRSTDTQYF
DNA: TGCAGTGCTAGAGATCCCCTAGGGCTAGCGGGCAGAAGCACAGATACGCAGTATTTT

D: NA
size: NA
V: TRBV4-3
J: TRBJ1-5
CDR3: CASSQEGAKDQPQHF
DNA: TGCGCCAGCAGCCAAGAAGGGGCAAAGGACCAGCCCCAGCATTTT

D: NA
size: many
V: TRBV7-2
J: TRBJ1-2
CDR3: CASSLTGVLYTF
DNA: TGTGCCAGCAGCTTAACCGGGGTCCTCTACACCTTC

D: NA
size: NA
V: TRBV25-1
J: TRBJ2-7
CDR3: CASSELGLSYEQYF
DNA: TGTGCCAGCAGTGAATTAGGGCTCTCCTACGAGCAGTACTTC

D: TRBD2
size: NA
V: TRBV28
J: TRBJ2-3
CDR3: CASQIAGDLTDTQYF
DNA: TGTGCCAGCCAAATAGCGGGAGATCTGACAGATACGCAGTATTTT

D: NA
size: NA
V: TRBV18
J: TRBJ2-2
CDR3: CASSPSPGKSNSGELFF
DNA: TGTGCCAGCTCACCAAGTCCAGGGAAGTCGAATTCCGGGGAGCTGTTTTTT

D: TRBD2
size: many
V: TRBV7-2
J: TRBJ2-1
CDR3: CASSLGLAGGTGNEQFF
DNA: TGTGCCAGCAGCTTAGGACTAGCGGGAGGGACTGGGAATGAGCAGTTCTTC

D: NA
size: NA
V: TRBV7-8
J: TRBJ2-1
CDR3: CASSLVWDRRDEQFF
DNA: TGTGCCAGCAGCTTAGTATGGGACCGAAGGGATGAGCAGTTCTTC

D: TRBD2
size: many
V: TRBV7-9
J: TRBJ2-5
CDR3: CASSLGTSGRQETQYF
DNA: TGTGCCAGCAGCTTGGGGACTAGCGGGAGACAGGAGACCCAGTACTTC

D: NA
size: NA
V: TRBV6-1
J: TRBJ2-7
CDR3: CASSEGYQEQYF
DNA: TGTGCCAGCAGTGAAGGGTATCAAGAGCAGTACTTC